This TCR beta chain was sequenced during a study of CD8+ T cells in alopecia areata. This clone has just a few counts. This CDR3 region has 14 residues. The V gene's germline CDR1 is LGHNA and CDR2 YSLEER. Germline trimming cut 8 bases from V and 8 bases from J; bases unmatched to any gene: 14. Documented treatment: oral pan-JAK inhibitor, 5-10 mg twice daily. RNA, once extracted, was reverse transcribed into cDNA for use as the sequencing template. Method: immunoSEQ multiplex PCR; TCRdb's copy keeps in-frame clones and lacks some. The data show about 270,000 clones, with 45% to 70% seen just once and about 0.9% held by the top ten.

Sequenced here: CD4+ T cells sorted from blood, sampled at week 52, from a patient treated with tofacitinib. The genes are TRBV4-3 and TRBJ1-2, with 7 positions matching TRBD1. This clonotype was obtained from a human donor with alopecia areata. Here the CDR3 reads CASGDRGLVEGYTF. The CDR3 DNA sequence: TGCGCCAGCGGAGATAGGGGGCTAGTGGAAGGCTACACCTTC.